These 25 T cell receptor beta chains were all obtained from the same sample, sequenced in a study of blood T cell repertoires in COVID-19 (TCRdb year 2020). Library prep was done by the immunoSEQ multiplex PCR assay. Drawn from immuneACCESS, this table holds only the in-frame rearrangements with V and J called that TCRdb kept. Clones are partly lost; checked studies trace under half to an unresolved V gene and leave the rest unexplained. For this sample there are fewer than 250,000 clones; 80% to 85% appear just once. Of the sample, 15% to 20% is held by the ten largest clones. Sequencing input: peripheral blood. The receptor source for this set is a human donor in a cohort sampled during active COVID-19.

V gene TRBV29-1 combines with J gene TRBJ2-5, with 10 bases identical to TRBD1. The V segment lost 6 bases and the J segment 3 bases; nucleotides outside the gene matches: 10. The CDR3 length is 15 residues. Germline V lookup: CDR1 SQVTM, CDR2 ANQGSEA. The CDR3 region has the DNA TGCAGCGTCGATGACAGGGGGCTGGATAAAGAGACCCAGTACTTC. As protein: CSVDDRGLDKETQYF.

The chain joins TRBV15 to TRBJ1-6, with TRBD1 identical over 7 bases. This CDR3 is 16 amino acids long. Losses at the gene ends were 3 bases for V and 7 bases for J; bases not matched to a gene: 9. Per germline, CDR1 LNHNV and CDR2 YYDKDF (reference sequence). The CDR3 DNA reads as TGTGCCACCAGCAGGGGGACGGACAGGTTAAATTCACCCCTCCACTTT. Translation: CATSRGTDRLNSPLHF.

The chain couples TRBV19 to TRBJ1-1, with TRBD1 as a possible D gene (6 bases). Germline V gene data show CDR1 as LNHDA and CDR2 as SQIVND (reference sequence). V was clipped by 5 bases and J by 4 bases, with 8 bases between them. The CDR3 has 12 residues. CDR3 coding DNA: TGTGCCAGTAGTGTCAGGGGCACTGAAGCTTTCTTT. Translated: CASSVRGTEAFF.

The genes are TRBV14 and TRBJ2-5; unclear D gene. The CDR3 is 12 amino acids. V shed 0 bases and J shed 7 bases, with 6 bases lying between them. The germline V gene encodes CDR1 SGHDN and CDR2 FVKESK. CDR3 residues: CASSQDRLTQYF. The CDR3 DNA reads as TGTGCCAGCAGCCAAGATCGTTTGACCCAGTACTTC.

This chain links TRBV10-3 with TRBJ1-5; 7 positions match TRBD1. CDR3 length: 16 amino acids. V was pared by 0 bases and J by 3 bases, with 5 bases of the junction left unmatched. Germline CDR1 and CDR2: ENHRY and SYGVKD. CDR3 in amino acids: CAISESGTAANQPQHF. CDR3 in DNA: TGTGCCATCAGTGAGTCGGGGACAGCCGCCAATCAGCCCCAGCATTTT.

In its sample, this clone was seen once. This sequence joins TRBV9 and TRBJ2-3, with 11 bases matching TRBD2. The germline V gene has CDR1 SGDLS and CDR2 YYNGEE. The CDR3 extends over 16 amino acids. J was trimmed by 6 bases and V by 0 bases; bases with no gene match: 6. CDR3 coding DNA: TGTGCCAGCAGCGTAGGGGCTAGCGGGGGGATTGATACGCAGTATTTT. This gives the protein CASSVGASGGIDTQYF.

V gene TRBV9 combines with J gene TRBJ1-5, with 10 nucleotides matching TRBD1. The CDR3 is 15 residues long. The trim removed 4 bases at V and 6 bases at J, leaving 7 bases unmatched. CDR1 is SGDLS, CDR2 YYNGEE, per germline. The CDR3 here is CASSRGQGMFQPQHF. The CDR3 DNA is TGTGCCAGCAGCAGGGGACAGGGGATGTTTCAGCCCCAGCATTTT.

The chain couples TRBV11-2 to TRBJ1-4; no reliable D call. Deletions cut 1 base from V and 5 bases from J, with 8 bases between. Germline CDR1 reads SGHAT; CDR2 reads FQNNGV. The CDR3 extends over 14 amino acids. CDR3 residues: CASSLGQANEKLFF. CDR3 nucleotides: TGTGCCAGCAGCTTAGGTCAGGCGAATGAAAAACTGTTTTTT.

The V gene is TRBV27, the J gene TRBJ1-2; D unresolved. The ends were cut back, 5 bases at V and 4 bases at J, with 5 bases in the middle. The germline V gene has CDR1 MNHEY and CDR2 SMNVEV (reference sequence). The CDR3 is 11 amino acids. CDR3 region: CASSPGYGYTF. The CDR3 DNA reads as TGTGCCAGCAGTCCCGGCTATGGCTACACCTTC.

J is TRBJ1-5 and V is TRBV20-1, with D possibly being TRBD1 (5 bases). V was pared by 3 bases and J by 6 bases, with 12 bases between. From germline, CDR1 is DFQATT and CDR2 SNEGSKA (reference sequence). This CDR3 spans 13 amino acids. CDR3: CSASVSGIQPQHF. Written as DNA, the CDR3 is TGCAGTGCTAGTGTGTCAGGGATTCAGCCCCAGCATTTT.

This clone was seen only once. The genes are TRBV19 and TRBJ2-5; 10 bases line up with TRBD2. This CDR3 contains 16 residues. Germline CDR1 reads LNHDA; CDR2 reads SQIVND (reference sequence). Trimming took 1 base from V and 6 from J; bases not matched to a gene: 8. CDR3 sequence (DNA): TGTGCCAGTAGTATAGGGGCTAGCGGGAGTTTTCAGACCCAGTACTTC. Translated: CASSIGASGSFQTQYF.

This chain uses TRBV6-7 with TRBJ2-3, with D perhaps TRBD2 (5 bases). TRBV6-7 is sorted into the ORF group, with uncertain function. This CDR3 comprises 15 residues. The V end lost 0 bases, the J end lost 0 bases, and 7 bases lay between the germline ends. CDR3: CASSYSTGSTDTQYF. Written as DNA, the CDR3 is TGTGCCAGCAGTTACTCGACGGGGAGCACAGATACGCAGTATTTT.

Note on this clone: Compared with germline, one end of the junction differs, possibly owing to a read error. The chain couples TRBV30 to TRBJ1-1; unclear D gene. Germline values: CDR1 GTSNPN, CDR2 SVGIG (reference sequence). This CDR3 region has 13 residues. CDR3: CAWSPIGIRSLGF. CDR3 DNA sequence: TGTGCCTGGAGTCCAATCGGGATTCGGAGCTTGGGCTTT.

The V gene is TRBV3-1 (or the pseudogene TRBV3-2), the J gene TRBJ2-5; 12 bases are shared with TRBD2. The trim removed 7 bases at V and 0 bases at J, leaving 6 bases unmatched. The CDR3 extends over 16 amino acids. Germline loops: CDR1 LGHDT, CDR2 YNNKEL (reference sequence). The CDR3 sequence: CASKVRLAGDQETQYF. The CDR3 DNA is TGTGCCAGCAAAGTTCGACTAGCGGGAGACCAAGAGACCCAGTACTTC.

The chain combines TRBV24-1 with TRBJ1-1, with 7 bases lining up with TRBD1. The CDR3 consists of 18 residues. Germline loops: CDR1 KGHDR, CDR2 SFDVKD. J lost 3 bases, V lost 7 bases, and 19 bases had no gene match. The CDR3 here is CATRDNGTVGQGDTEAFF. The CDR3 DNA reads TGTGCCACCAGGGACAACGGGACAGTGGGGCAAGGGGACACTGAAGCTTTCTTT.

This chain joins TRBV28 and TRBJ1-5; no clear D. Per the germline V gene, CDR1 is MDHEN and CDR2 is SYDVKM. This CDR3 is built from 15 residues. V was trimmed by 6 bases and J by 4 bases, leaving 16 bases between them. CDR3 amino acids: CASSKRESRNQPQHF. CDR3 nucleotides: TGTGCCAGCAGCAAACGGGAGAGTCGAAATCAGCCCCAGCATTTT.

The chain recombines TRBV28 with TRBJ2-7, with 11 bases that match TRBD2. Germline loops: CDR1 MDHEN, CDR2 SYDVKM. This CDR3 spans 16 amino acids. After removal of 6 bases from V and 2 bases from J, the junction contained 9 bases not matched to a gene. The CDR3 coding sequence is TGTGCCAGCAGCCAGTCTAGCGGGAGGACCGCCTACGAGCAGTACTTC. Translated, it gives CASSQSSGRTAYEQYF. The entire variable domain, with the rest obtained from reference TRBV28 and TRBJ2-7, is as follows: DVKVTQSSRYLVKRTGEKVFLECVQDMDHENMFWYRQDPGLGLRLIYFSYDVKMKEKGDIPEGYSVSREKKERFSLILESASTNQTSMYLCASSQSSGRTAYEQYFGPGTRLTVT.

This rearrangement joins TRBV11-2 to TRBJ1-3; D remains unclear. Germline V gene data show CDR1 as SGHAT and CDR2 as FQNNGV. The CDR3 extends over 16 amino acids. Trimming took 2 bases from V and 3 from J, leaving 14 bases between them. In nucleotides, the CDR3 is TGTGCCAGCAGCTTACGTGTCCGGGGAATTGGAAACACCATATATTTT. It specifies CASSLRVRGIGNTIYF.

V and J are TRBV7-2 and TRBJ1-2; D is unresolved. V was shortened by 7 bases and J by 5 bases, with 11 bases between the two germline ends. Per germline, CDR1 SGHTA and CDR2 FQGNSA. CDR3 length: 12 amino acids. This CDR3 reads CASTREVYGYTF. The DNA of the CDR3 is TGTGCCAGCACGCGGGAGGTGTATGGCTACACCTTC.

This rearrangement joins TRBV6-1 to TRBJ1-5; D remains ambiguous. V was cut by 2 bases and J by 4 bases, with 3 bases left in between. Germline CDR1 reads MNHNS; CDR2 reads SASEGT. This CDR3 is 12 amino acids long. The CDR3 spells CASSEHNQPQHF. As DNA, the CDR3 is TGTGCCAGCAGTGAACATAATCAGCCCCAGCATTTT.

This clone was picked up one time. This chain connects TRBV19 to TRBJ1-2, with a tentative D call TRBD1 (5 bases). CDR3 length: 16 residues. From germline, CDR1 is LNHDA and CDR2 SQIVND (reference sequence). Trimming took off 5 bases at V and 4 bases at J, with 20 bases between the two ends. CDR3: CASSSRATVKGYGYTF. The CDR3 bases are TGTGCCAGTAGTTCGAGAGCGACAGTGAAAGGCTATGGCTACACCTTC.

The V gene is TRBV5-1, the J gene TRBJ2-5; 8 bases are shared with TRBD1. The CDR3 has 14 amino acids. V trimming: 4 bases; J trimming: 3 bases; junction bases outside the gene matches: 5. CDR1 and CDR2 from the germline V gene are SGHRS and YFSETQ. The DNA for the CDR3 is TGCGCCAGCAGCCAGGACAGGGTGGAAGAGACCCAGTACTTC. Translated: CASSQDRVEETQYF. Full variable domain (missing parts from reference TRBV5-1 and TRBJ2-5): KAGVTQTPRYLIKTRGQQVTLSCSPISGHRSVSWYQQTPGQGLQFLFEYFSETQRNKGNFPGRFSGRQFSNSRSEMNVSTLELGDSALYLCASSQDRVEETQYFGPGTRLLVL.

The rearrangement joins TRBV23-1 to TRBJ2-7, with D maybe TRBD2 (6 bases). TRBV23-1 is an ORF, with its function uncertain. The length of the CDR3 is 16 residues. Trimming took 0 bases from V and 6 from J, leaving 18 bases between them. The CDR3 sequence is CASSQSSPEGAGEQYF. DNA for the CDR3: TGCGCCAGCAGTCAATCCTCTCCGGAGGGTGCAGGCGAGCAGTACTTC.

This clone was found once. This sequence joins TRBV5-1 and TRBJ1-1; the match to TRBD1 covers 7 bases. The V gene's germline CDR1 is SGHRS and CDR2 YFSETQ. The length of the CDR3 is 15 residues. V lost 4 bases, J lost 1 base, and 7 bases stayed unmatched. The CDR3 nucleotides read TGCGCCAGCAGCCAGCGACAGGGTCCGAACACTGAAGCTTTCTTT. The encoded protein is CASSQRQGPNTEAFF.

This chain links TRBV6-6 with TRBJ1-1; 9 nucleotides align to TRBD1. In germline, CDR1 is MNHNY, CDR2 SVGAGI (reference sequence). Trimming cost V 7 bases and J 3 bases; bases outside gene matches: 9. This CDR3 region has 15 residues. The CDR3 region is CASKKRTGGYTEAFF. The DNA for the CDR3 is TGTGCCAGCAAGAAGAGAACAGGGGGCTACACTGAAGCTTTCTTT.